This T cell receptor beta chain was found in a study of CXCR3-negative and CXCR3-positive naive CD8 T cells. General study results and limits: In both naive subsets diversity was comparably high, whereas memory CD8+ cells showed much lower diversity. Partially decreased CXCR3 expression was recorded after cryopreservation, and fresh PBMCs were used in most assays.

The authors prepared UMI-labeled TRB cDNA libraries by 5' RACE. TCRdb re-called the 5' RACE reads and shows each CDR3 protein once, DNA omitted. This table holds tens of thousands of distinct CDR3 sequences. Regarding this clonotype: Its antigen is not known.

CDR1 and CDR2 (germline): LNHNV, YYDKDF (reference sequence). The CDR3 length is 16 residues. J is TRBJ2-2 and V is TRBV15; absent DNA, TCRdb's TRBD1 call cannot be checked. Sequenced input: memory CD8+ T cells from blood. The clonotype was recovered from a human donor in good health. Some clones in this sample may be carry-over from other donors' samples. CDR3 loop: CATTLTGTGVPGELFF.